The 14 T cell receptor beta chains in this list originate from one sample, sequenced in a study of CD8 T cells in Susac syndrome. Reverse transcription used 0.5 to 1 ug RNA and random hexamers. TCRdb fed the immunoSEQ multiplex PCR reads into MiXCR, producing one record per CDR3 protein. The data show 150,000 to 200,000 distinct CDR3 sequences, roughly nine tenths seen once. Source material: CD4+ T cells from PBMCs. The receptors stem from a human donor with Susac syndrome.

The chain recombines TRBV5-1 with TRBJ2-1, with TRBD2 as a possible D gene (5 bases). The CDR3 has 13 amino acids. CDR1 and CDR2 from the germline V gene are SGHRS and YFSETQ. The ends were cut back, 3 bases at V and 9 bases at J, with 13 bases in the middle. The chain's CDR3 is CASSSQRTPEQFF. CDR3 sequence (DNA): TGCGCCAGCAGCTCCCAGAGGACTCCTGAGCAGTTCTTC.

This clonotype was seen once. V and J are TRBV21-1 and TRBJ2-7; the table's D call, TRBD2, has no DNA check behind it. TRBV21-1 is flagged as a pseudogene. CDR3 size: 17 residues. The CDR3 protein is CASSPERGKRLHYEQYF. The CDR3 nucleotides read TGTGCCAGCTCCCCCGAGCGGGGGAAGAGACTCCACTACGAGCAGTACTTC.

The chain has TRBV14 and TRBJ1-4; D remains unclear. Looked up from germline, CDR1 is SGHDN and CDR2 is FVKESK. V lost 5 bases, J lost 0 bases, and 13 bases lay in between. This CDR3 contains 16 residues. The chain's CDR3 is CASSLGQSSTNEKLFF. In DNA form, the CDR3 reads TGTGCCAGCAGCTTGGGTCAATCCTCAACTAATGAAAAACTGTTTTTT.

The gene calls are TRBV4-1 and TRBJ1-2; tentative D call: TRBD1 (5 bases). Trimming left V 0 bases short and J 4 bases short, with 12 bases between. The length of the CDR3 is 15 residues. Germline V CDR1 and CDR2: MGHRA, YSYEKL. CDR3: CASSQEDRRSYGYTF. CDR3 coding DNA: TGCGCCAGCAGCCAAGAAGACAGACGAAGCTATGGCTACACCTTC.

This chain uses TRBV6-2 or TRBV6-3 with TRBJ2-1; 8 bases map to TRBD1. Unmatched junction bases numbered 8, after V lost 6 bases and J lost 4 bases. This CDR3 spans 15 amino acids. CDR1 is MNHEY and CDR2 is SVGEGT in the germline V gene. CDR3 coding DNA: TGTGCCAGCAGGGAAGACAGGGGACGGTACAATGAGCAGTTCTTC. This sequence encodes CASREDRGRYNEQFF.

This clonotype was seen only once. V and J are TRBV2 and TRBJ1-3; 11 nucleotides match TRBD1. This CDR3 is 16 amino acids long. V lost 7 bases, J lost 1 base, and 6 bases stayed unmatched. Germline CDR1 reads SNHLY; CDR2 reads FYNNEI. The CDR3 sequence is CASNRTGGKSGNTIYF. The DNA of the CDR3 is TGTGCCAGCAACAGGACAGGGGGCAAATCTGGAAACACCATATATTTT.

The CDR3 DNA follows: TGCGCCAGCAGCTCAAGCGGGAGTAGCTCCTACGAGCAGTACTTC. Its translation: CASSSSGSSSYEQYF. The chain uses TRBV5-1 and TRBJ2-7, with 8 bases that match TRBD2. In germline, CDR1 is SGHRS, CDR2 YFSETQ. The CDR3 runs 15 residues. With 3 bases clipped from V and 0 bases from J, the junction kept 5 bases outside the gene matches.

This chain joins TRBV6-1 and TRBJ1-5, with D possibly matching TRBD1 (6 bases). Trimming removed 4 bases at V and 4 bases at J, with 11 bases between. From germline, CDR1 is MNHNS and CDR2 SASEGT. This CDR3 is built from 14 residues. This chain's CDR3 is CASSVRGGNQPQHF. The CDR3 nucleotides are TGTGCCAGCAGTGTCAGGGGTGGGAATCAGCCCCAGCATTTT.

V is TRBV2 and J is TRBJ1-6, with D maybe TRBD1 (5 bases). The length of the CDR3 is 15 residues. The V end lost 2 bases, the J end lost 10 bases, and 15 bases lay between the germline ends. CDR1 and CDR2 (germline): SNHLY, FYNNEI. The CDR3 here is CASSEMGRVQSPLHF. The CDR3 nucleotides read TGTGCCAGCAGTGAAATGGGCAGGGTACAGTCACCCCTCCACTTT.

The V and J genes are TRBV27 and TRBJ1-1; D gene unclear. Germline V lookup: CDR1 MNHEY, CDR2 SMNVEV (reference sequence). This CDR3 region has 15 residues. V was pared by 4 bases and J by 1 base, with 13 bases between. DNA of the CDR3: TGTGCCAGCAGTTCAACCCTCCCGGGGAACACTGAAGCTTTCTTT. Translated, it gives CASSSTLPGNTEAFF.

CDR3 DNA: TGCAGTGCTCGAGGACGTCGGGATGAAAAACTGTTTTTT. Its protein is CSARGRRDEKLFF. The rearrangement links TRBV20-1 to TRBJ1-4; D uncertain. The CDR3 is made up of 13 amino acids. V lost 5 bases and J lost 6, with 13 bases in between. Germline CDR1 and CDR2: DFQATT and SNEGSKA (reference sequence).

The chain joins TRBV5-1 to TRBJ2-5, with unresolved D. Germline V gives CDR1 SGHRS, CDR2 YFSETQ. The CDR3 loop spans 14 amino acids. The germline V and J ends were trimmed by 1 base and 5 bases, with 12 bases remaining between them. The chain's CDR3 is CASSLPNLHETQYF. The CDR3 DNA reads TGCGCCAGCAGCTTGCCGAATCTCCATGAGACCCAGTACTTC. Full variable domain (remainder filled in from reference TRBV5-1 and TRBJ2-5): KAGVTQTPRYLIKTRGQQVTLSCSPISGHRSVSWYQQTPGQGLQFLFEYFSETQRNKGNFPGRFSGRQFSNSRSEMNVSTLELGDSALYLCASSLPNLHETQYFGPGTRLLVL.

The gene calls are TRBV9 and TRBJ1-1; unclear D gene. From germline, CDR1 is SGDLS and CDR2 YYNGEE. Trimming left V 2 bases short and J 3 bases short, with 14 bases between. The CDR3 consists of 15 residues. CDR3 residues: CASSVSPLEDTEAFF. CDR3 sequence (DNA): TGTGCCAGCAGCGTGTCGCCCCTTGAGGACACTGAAGCTTTCTTT.

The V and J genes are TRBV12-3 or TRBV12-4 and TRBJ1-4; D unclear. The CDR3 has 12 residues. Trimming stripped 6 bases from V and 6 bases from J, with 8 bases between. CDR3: CASRLRHEKLFF. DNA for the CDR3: TGTGCCAGCAGGTTAAGACATGAAAAACTGTTTTTT.